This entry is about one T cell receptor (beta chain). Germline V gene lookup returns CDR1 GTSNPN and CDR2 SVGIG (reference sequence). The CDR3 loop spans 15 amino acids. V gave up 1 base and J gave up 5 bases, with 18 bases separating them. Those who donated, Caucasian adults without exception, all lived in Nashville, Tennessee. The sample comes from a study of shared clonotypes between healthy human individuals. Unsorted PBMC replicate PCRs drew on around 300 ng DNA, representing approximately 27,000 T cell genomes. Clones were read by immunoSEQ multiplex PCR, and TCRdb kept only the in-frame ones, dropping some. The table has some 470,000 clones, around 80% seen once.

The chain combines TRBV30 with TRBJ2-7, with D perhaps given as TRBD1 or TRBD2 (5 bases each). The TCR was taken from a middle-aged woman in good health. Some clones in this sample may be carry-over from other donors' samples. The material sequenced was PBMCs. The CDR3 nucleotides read TGTGCCTGGAGTGGGGGACGGGCCCAACCCCACGAGCAGTACTTC. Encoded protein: CAWSGGRAQPHEQYF.